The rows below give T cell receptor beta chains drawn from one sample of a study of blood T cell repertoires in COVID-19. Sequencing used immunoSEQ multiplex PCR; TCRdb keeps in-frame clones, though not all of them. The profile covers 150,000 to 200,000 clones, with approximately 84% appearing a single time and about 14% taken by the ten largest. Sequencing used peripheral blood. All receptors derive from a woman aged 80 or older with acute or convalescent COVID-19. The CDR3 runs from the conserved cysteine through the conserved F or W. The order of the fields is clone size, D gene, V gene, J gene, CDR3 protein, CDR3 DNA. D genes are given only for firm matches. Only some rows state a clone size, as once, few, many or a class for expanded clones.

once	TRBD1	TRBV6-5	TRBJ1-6	CASSTQGLSSPLHF	TGTGCCAGCAGTACACAGGGGTTAAGTTCACCCCTCCACTTT
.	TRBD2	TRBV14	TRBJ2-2	CASAGGLETGELFF	TGTGCCAGCGCGGGGGGGCTTGAAACCGGGGAGCTGTTTTTT
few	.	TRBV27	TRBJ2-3	CASSLRFVTSGGTDTQYF	TGTGCCAGCAGTTTACGTTTCGTCACCTCCGGGGGTACAGATACGCAGTATTTT
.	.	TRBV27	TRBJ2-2	CASSAYRVRNTGELFF	TGTGCCAGCAGTGCGTACAGGGTACGGAACACCGGGGAGCTGTTTTTT
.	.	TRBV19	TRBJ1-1	CASTVFGAGDTEAFF	TGTGCCAGTACCGTCTTCGGGGCGGGGGACACTGAAGCTTTCTTT
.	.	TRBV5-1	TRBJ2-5	CASILGAGRGETQYF	TGCGCCAGCATCTTGGGGGCGGGACGGGGAGAGACCCAGTACTTC
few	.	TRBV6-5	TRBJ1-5	CASTPDARAGQPQHF	TGTGCCAGCACCCCAGACGCTAGGGCAGGGCAGCCCCAGCATTTT
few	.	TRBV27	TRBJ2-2	CASKVRVVGTGELFF	TGTGCCAGCAAGGTCAGGGTCGTTGGCACCGGGGAGCTGTTTTTT
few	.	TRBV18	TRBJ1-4	CASSRDKEEKLFF	TGTGCCAGCTCCCGGGACAAGGAGGAAAAACTGTTTTTT
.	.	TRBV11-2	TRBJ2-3	CASSSLAPQSDTQYF	TGTGCCAGCAGCTCTCTAGCCCCCCAATCAGATACGCAGTATTTT
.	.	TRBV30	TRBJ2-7	CAWVPGLLPYEQYF	TGTGCCTGGGTACCGGGACTCCTACCCTACGAGCAGTACTTC
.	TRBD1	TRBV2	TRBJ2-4	CASSGDRARKNIQYF	TGTGCCAGCAGTGGAGACAGGGCGAGAAAAAACATTCAGTACTTC
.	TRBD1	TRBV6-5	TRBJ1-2	CASRKTGAYGYTF	TGTGCCAGCAGAAAAACAGGGGCCTATGGCTACACCTTC
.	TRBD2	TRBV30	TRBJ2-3	CARRDSGGRTDTQYF	TGTGCCCGTCGGGATAGCGGGGGCCGCACAGATACGCAGTATTTT
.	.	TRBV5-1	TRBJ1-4	CASSSQGEKLFF	TGCGCCAGCAGCTCCCAGGGTGAAAAACTGTTTTTT
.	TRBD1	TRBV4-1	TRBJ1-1	CASSQGQGTGNTEAFF	TGCGCCAGCAGCCAAGGACAGGGGACTGGGAACACTGAAGCTTTCTTT
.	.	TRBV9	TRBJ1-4	CASSPGNSLNEKLFF	TGTGCCAGCAGCCCCGGCAACAGCCTTAATGAAAAACTGTTTTTT
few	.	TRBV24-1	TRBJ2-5	CATSDNSLETQYF	TGTGCCACCAGTGACAATAGTCTGGAGACCCAGTACTTC
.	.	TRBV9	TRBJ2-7	CASSVAQGQGKQYF	TGTGCCAGCAGCGTAGCTCAGGGCCAAGGGAAGCAGTACTTC
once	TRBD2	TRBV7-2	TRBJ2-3	CASGTGGGGERDTQYF	TGTGCCAGCGGTACGGGTGGTGGGGGGGAGAGAGATACGCAGTATTTT
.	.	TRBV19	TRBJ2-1	CASSTGVQVYNEQFF	TGTGCCAGTAGTACGGGGGTACAGGTTTACAATGAGCAGTTCTTC
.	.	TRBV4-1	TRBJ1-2	CASSQGSFLAYGYTF	TGCGCCAGCAGCCAGGGGAGTTTCTTAGCCTATGGCTACACCTTC
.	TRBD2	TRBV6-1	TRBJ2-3	CASSEGVRGATQYF	TGTGCCAGCAGTGAAGGGGTGCGGGGGGCGACGCAGTATTTT
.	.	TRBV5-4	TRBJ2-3	CASSQPRATDTQYF	TGTGCCAGCAGCCAGCCCAGGGCCACAGATACGCAGTATTTT
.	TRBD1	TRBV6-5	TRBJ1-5	CASRKGQQNQPQHF	TGTGCCAGCAGAAAGGGACAGCAGAATCAGCCCCAGCATTTT
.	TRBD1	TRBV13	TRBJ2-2	CASSLGQGHTGELFF	TGTGCCAGCAGCTTAGGACAGGGGCACACCGGGGAGCTGTTTTTT
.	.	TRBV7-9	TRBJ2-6	CATSSTGANVLTF	TGTGCCACCAGCTCCACTGGGGCCAACGTCCTGACTTTC
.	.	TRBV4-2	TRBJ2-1	CASSQDFSARAYNEQFF	TGTGCCAGCAGCCAAGACTTTAGTGCGCGGGCTTACAATGAGCAGTTCTTC
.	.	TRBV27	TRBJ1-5	CASSGVSNQPQHF	TGTGCCAGCTCGGGGGTAAGCAATCAGCCCCAGCATTTT
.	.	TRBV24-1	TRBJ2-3	CATSDLQGGGDTQYF	TGTGCCACCAGTGATTTGCAGGGAGGTGGAGATACGCAGTATTTT
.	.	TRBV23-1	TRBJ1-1	CASSQLRDWGDAAEAFF	TGCGCCAGCAGTCAATTGAGGGACTGGGGCGACGCGGCTGAAGCTTTCTTT
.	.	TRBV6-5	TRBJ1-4	CASSYPIATNEKLFF	TGTGCCAGCAGTTACCCCATTGCAACTAATGAAAAACTGTTTTTT
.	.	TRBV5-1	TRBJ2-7	CASSLSPSEVYEQYF	TGCGCCAGCAGCTTATCGCCATCGGAGGTGTACGAGCAGTACTTC
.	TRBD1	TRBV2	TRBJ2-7	CASSGRDRPYEQYF	TGTGCCAGCAGTGGAAGGGACAGACCCTACGAGCAGTACTTC
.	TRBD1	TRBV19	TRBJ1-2	CASSLNDRDRGRLQGYTF	TGTGCCAGTAGCCTGAACGATAGGGACAGGGGTCGACTCCAAGGCTACACCTTC
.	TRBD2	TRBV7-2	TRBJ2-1	CASSSTSGFYNEQFF	TGTGCCAGCAGCTCGACTAGCGGATTTTACAATGAGCAGTTCTTC
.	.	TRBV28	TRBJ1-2	CASSRQPYGYTF	TGTGCCAGCAGTCGACAGCCGTATGGCTACACCTTC
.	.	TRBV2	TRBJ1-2	CASRSGRTYGYTF	TGTGCCAGCAGAAGCGGCCGGACCTATGGCTACACCTTC
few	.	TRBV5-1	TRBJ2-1	CASSLIATRLDEQFF	TGCGCCAGCAGCTTGATAGCCACACGTCTCGATGAGCAGTTCTTC
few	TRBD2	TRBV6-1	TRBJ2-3	CASSETGGADTQYF	TGTGCCAGCAGTGAAACGGGGGGGGCCGATACGCAGTATTTT
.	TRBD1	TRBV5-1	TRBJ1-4	CASSEQGAANEKLFF	TGCGCCAGCAGCGAACAGGGGGCAGCTAATGAAAAACTGTTTTTT
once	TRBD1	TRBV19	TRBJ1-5	CASSTGQGTRSQHF	TGTGCCAGTAGCACTGGACAGGGAACCAGATCCCAGCATTTT
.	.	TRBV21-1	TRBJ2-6	CASSKRGQGVGGANVLTF	TGTGCCAGCAGCAAGAGGGGACAGGGGGTTGGTGGGGCCAACGTCCTGACTTTC
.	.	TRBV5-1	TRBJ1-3	CASSWGEGSSTIYF	TGCGCCAGCAGCTGGGGGGAAGGATCCTCAACCATATATTTT
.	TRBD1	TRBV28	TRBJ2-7	CASSLGRGTGEYEQYF	TGTGCCAGCAGTCTGGGGAGGGGGACAGGGGAATACGAGCAGTACTTC
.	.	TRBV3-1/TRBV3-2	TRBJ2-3	CASSQDRGSDTQYF	TGTGCCAGCAGCCAAGATCGGGGGTCAGATACGCAGTATTTT
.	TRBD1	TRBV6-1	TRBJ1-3	CASSAYGTGGGNTIYF	TGTGCCAGCAGTGCCTACGGGACAGGGGGAGGAAACACCATATATTTT
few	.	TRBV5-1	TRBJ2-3	CASSLNEGDTQYF	TGCGCCAGCAGCTTGAATGAGGGAGATACGCAGTATTTT
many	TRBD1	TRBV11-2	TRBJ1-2	CASSLEGTGRGGYTF	TGTGCCAGCAGCTTAGAAGGGACAGGACGAGGTGGCTACACCTTC
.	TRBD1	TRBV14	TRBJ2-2	CASSRQTGGPGELFF	TGTGCCAGCAGCCGACAAACAGGGGGCCCCGGGGAGCTGTTTTTT
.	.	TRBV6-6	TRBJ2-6	CASLQPTGANVLTF	TGTGCCAGCTTACAGCCAACGGGGGCCAACGTCCTGACTTTC
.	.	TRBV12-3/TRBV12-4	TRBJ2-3	CASSTTSTDTQYF	TGTGCCAGCAGTACGACTAGCACAGATACGCAGTATTTT
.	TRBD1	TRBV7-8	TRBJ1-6	CASSQGTGGFNSPLHF	TGTGCCAGCAGCCAAGGGACAGGGGGCTTTAATTCACCCCTCCACTTT
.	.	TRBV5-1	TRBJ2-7	CARRGGGSSYEQYF	TGCGCCCGCCGGGGAGGGGGGAGCTCCTACGAGCAGTACTTC
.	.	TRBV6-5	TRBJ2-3	CASGVDLIPTDTQYF	TGTGCCAGCGGGGTGGACTTGATTCCCACAGATACGCAGTATTTT
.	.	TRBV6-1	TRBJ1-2	CASSDGSSATYGYTF	TGTGCCAGCAGTGACGGGAGCAGCGCTACCTATGGCTACACCTTC
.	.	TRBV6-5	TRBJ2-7	CASSYSADYEQYF	TGTGCCAGCAGTTACTCTGCGGACTACGAGCAGTACTTC
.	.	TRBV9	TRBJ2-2	CASSGPGHRSPANTGELFF	TGTGCCAGCAGCGGACCGGGACATCGGTCCCCCGCGAACACCGGGGAGCTGTTTTTT
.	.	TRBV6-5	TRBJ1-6	CASSYAADISPLHF	TGTGCCAGCAGTTATGCGGCAGATATTTCACCCCTCCACTTT
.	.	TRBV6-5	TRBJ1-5	CASTGRSGSGQPQHF	TGTGCCAGCACCGGGCGGTCAGGGTCGGGCCAGCCCCAGCATTTT